This TCR beta chain was sequenced in a study of response to subunit inactivated influenza vaccine. This clonotype was seen only a few times. The antigen is undetermined. Study-wide findings and caveats: Each seasonal flu vaccination may recruit only limited new T cells, authors suggested.

TCRdb recomputed calls from the RT-PCR reads with MiXCR, one row per CDR3 protein. The data show hundreds of thousands of distinct CDR3 sequences, around 16% seen once. The CDR3 contains 14 residues. Looked up from germline, CDR1 is LNHNV and CDR2 is YYDKDF (reference sequence). V lost 3 bases, J lost 2 bases, and 10 bases lay in between. This sequence joins TRBV15 and TRBJ2-5; D tentatively fits TRBD1 or TRBD2 (5 bases each). The sequencing here drew on PBMCs from blood, taken 11 to 12 days after vaccination. This TCR was recovered from a man between 45 and 60 years old who received an inactivated influenza vaccine. The CDR3 nucleotides are TGTGCCACCAGCAGGGGACGGGGACAAGAGACCCAGTACTTC. Translation: CATSRGRGQETQYF. Full variable domain (rest looked up from reference TRBV15 and TRBJ2-5): DAMVIQNPRYQVTQFGKPVTLSCSQTLNHNVMYWYQQKSSQAPKLLFHYYDKDFNNEADTPDNFQSRRPNTSFCFLDIRSPGLGDTAMYLCATSRGRGQETQYFGPGTRLLVL.